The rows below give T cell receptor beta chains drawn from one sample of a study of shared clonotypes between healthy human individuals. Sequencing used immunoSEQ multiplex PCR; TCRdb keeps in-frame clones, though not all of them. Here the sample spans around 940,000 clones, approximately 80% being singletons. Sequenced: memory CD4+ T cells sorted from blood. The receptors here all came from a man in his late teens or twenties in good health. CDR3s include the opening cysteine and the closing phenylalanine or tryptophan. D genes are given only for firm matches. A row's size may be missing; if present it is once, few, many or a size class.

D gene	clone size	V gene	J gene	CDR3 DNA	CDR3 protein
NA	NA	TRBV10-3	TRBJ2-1	TGTGCCATCAGTGTTCGGGGGGCGCAAGCCAATGAGCAGTTCTTC	CAISVRGAQANEQFF
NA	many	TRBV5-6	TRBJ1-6	TGTGCCAGCAGCTTGACGCGGAATTCACCCCTCCACTTT	CASSLTRNSPLHF
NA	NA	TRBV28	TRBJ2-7	TGTGCCAGCAGTTTAGACCAATTGAAGCAGTACTTC	CASSLDQLKQYF
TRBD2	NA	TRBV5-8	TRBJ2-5	TGTGCCAGCAGCTTGGTCGTGGCGGGAGCAGAGACCCAGTACTTC	CASSLVVAGAETQYF
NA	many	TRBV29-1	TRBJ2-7	TGCAGCGTTGGACGTCCTGCGGGGGCAGTTTCCTACGAGCAGTACTTC	CSVGRPAGAVSYEQYF
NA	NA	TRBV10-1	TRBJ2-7	TGCGCCAGCAGTGAGTCGCGGTCGGGGGAGCAGTACTTC	CASSESRSGEQYF
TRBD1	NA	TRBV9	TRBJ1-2	TGTGCCAGCAGCGCCCTTCAGGGGGCAGGTGGCTACACCTTC	CASSALQGAGGYTF
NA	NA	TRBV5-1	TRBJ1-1	TGCGCCAGCAGCCATGGGACGCCGAGTGAAGCTTTCTTT	CASSHGTPSEAFF
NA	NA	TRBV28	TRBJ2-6	TGTGCCATAGGCGGGGCCAACGTCCTGACTTTC	CAIGGANVLTF
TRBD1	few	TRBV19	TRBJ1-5	TGTGCCAGTAGTATCGCGGGACAGGGAAGGAGCAATCAGCCCCAGCATTTT	CASSIAGQGRSNQPQHF
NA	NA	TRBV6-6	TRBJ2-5	TGTGCCAGCAGCCTAATCGCCAGCGGGGAGACCCAGTACTTC	CASSLIASGETQYF
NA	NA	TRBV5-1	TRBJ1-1	TGCGCCAGCAGCACCGGACAGAACCTCGAAGCTTTCTTT	CASSTGQNLEAFF
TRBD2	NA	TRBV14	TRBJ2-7	TGTGCCAGCAGCCGGGTAGCGGGACCCGCCTACGAGCAGTACTTC	CASSRVAGPAYEQYF
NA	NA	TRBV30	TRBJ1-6	TGTGCCTGGAGTGACGGGTCACCCCTCCACTTT	CAWSDGSPLHF
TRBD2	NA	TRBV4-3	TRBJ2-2	TGCGCCAGCAGCCAAGTCCTCGGGGGGGTTAGGACCCGGTTGACCGGGGAGCTGTTTTTT	CASSQVLGGVRTRLTGELFF
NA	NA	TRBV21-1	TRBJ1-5	TGTGCCAGCAGCAAAGTGGTACAGGGTTCTTGGAATCAGCCCCAGCATTTT	CASSKVVQGSWNQPQHF
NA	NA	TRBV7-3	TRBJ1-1	TGTGCCAGCAGCCTAACGGTGAACACTGAAGCTTTCTTT	CASSLTVNTEAFF
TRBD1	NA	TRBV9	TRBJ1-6	TGTGCCAGCAGCGCAGGGACAGGGAATTATTCACCCCTCCACTTT	CASSAGTGNYSPLHF
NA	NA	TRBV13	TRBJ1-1	TGTGCCAGCAGCTTCAATTGGGACGGAGGACTGAACACTGAAGCTTTCTTT	CASSFNWDGGLNTEAFF
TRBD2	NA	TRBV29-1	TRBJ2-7	TGCAGCGCCGAGGGGTTAATAGCGGGGAAAAACAAGTACGAGCAGTACTTC	CSAEGLIAGKNKYEQYF
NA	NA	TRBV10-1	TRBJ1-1	TGCGCCATCCCGACGGCCGGCGGGGTAATGAACACTGAAGCTTTCTTT	CAIPTAGGVMNTEAFF